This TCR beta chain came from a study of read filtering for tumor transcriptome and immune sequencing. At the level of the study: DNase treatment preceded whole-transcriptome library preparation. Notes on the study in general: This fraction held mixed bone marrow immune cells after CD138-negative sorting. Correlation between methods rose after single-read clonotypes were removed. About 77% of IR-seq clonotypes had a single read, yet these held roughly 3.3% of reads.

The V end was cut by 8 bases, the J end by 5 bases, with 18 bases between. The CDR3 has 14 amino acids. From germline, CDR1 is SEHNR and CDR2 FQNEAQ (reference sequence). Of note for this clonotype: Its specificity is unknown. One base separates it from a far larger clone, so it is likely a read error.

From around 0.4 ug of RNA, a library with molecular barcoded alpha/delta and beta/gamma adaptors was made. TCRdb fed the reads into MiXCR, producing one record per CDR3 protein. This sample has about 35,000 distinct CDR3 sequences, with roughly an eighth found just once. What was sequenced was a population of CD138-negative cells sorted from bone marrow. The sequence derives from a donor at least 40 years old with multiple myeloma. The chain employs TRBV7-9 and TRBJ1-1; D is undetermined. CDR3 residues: CASGRNEGSTEAFF. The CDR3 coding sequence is TGTGCCAGCGGCCGAAACGAGGGTTCGACTGAAGCTTTCTTT.